Each of the 8 T cell receptor beta chains below was sequenced from the same sample in a study of a mutant IDH1 vaccine in newly diagnosed glioma (dated by TCRdb to 2020 to 2022). What the time point label conveys for this sample: week 23, last vaccination. A 20-mer mutant IDH1 peptide at 300 micrograms in Montanide made up each vaccine dose, which was injected subcutaneously together with topical imiquimod. No antigen has been assigned to these receptors. The protocol used for the library was the immunoSEQ multiplex PCR assay. Imported from immuneACCESS, the table was reduced by TCRdb to in-frame sequences with V and J called. These copies leave out some clones; in studies compared against another copy, an unresolved V gene accounts for under half, and the cause of the remainder is not known. In all, the sample holds about 72,000 clones, and about 80% of those were seen once. Less than 15% of the sample rests with the top ten.

The source material was PBMCs, sampled from a glioma patient whose treatment included an IDH1 peptide vaccine. Every receptor here comes from a man younger than 35 with glioma.

The chain joins TRBV5-8 to TRBJ1-4; no firm D call. This CDR3 comprises 15 residues. The V and J ends lost 4 bases and 1 base respectively, with 11 bases between them. Germline CDR1 and CDR2: SGHTS and YDEGEE. The CDR3 region has the DNA TGTGCCAGCAGCCCGGACGGCAAAACTAATGAAAAACTGTTTTTT. The encoded protein is CASSPDGKTNEKLFF.

In this sample, this clone turned up a few times. V and J are TRBV28 and TRBJ2-7; the D is unclear. CDR1 and CDR2 (germline): MDHEN, SYDVKM. Trimming removed 4 bases at V and 2 bases at J, with 24 bases between. CDR3 size: 18 residues. Here the CDR3 reads CASSSPSSPLTHTYEQYF. The DNA for the CDR3 is TGTGCCAGCAGTTCCCCCTCTAGTCCCCTAACACATACCTACGAGCAGTACTTC.

The chain employs TRBV11-2 and TRBJ2-5, with TRBD1 matching over 10 bases. After removal of 0 bases from V and 6 bases from J, the junction contained 10 bases not matched to a gene. CDR1 is SGHAT, CDR2 FQNNGV, per germline. This CDR3 is built from 17 residues. CDR3 region: CASSLDWMGQGIQTQYF. In DNA, the CDR3 is TGTGCCAGCAGCTTAGATTGGATGGGACAGGGGATACAGACCCAGTACTTC.

The V call is TRBV18, the J call TRBJ1-1; D unclear. The germline CDR1 and CDR2 sequences are KGHSH and LQKENI. With 2 bases removed from V and 1 base from J, the gap between germline ends came to 14 bases. The length of the CDR3 is 16 residues. The CDR3 sequence: CASSPSSHGANTEAFF. DNA for the CDR3: TGTGCCAGCTCACCATCCTCACATGGTGCGAACACTGAAGCTTTCTTT.

The V and J genes are TRBV4-1 and TRBJ2-3; 13 bases align to TRBD2. This CDR3 has 17 amino acids. The J segment lost 2 bases and the V segment lost 2 bases, leaving 4 bases of the junction unmatched. Germline V gene lookup returns CDR1 MGHRA and CDR2 YSYEKL. The CDR3: CASSQTGTSGVTDTQYF. In DNA, the CDR3 is TGCGCCAGCAGCCAAACCGGGACTAGCGGGGTCACAGATACGCAGTATTTT.

This chain uses TRBV7-3 with TRBJ2-3; 7 bases are a match to TRBD2. V trimming: 2 bases; J trimming: 4 bases; junction bases outside the gene matches: 6. The CDR3 is 15 amino acids. The germline V gene encodes CDR1 SGHTA and CDR2 FQGTGA. The DNA for the CDR3 is TGTGCCAGCAGCTTACGCGGGAGTAGGGCAGATACGCAGTATTTT. Protein sequence: CASSLRGSRADTQYF.

This clone has a single count. The rearrangement links TRBV15 to TRBJ1-4; perhaps TRBD1 as D (5 bases). The CDR3 runs to 17 residues. Germline V gene lookup returns CDR1 LNHNV and CDR2 YYDKDF (reference sequence). The V end was cut by 0 bases, the J end by 4 bases, with 15 bases between. The CDR3 nucleotides read TGTGCCACCAGCAGAGATCGGGTGGTAGGGGTTAATGAAAAACTGTTTTTT. Amino acids: CATSRDRVVGVNEKLFF.

The chain carries TRBV7-8 and TRBJ2-2, with D perhaps given as TRBD1 or TRBD2 (6 bases each). Germline CDR1 reads SGHVS; CDR2 reads FQNEAQ. Trimming pared 2 bases from V and 3 bases from J, leaving 19 bases between. This CDR3 is built from 18 residues. CDR3: CASSLRGVWNLDTGELFF. CDR3 coding DNA: TGTGCCAGCAGCTTAAGGGGGGTCTGGAATCTGGACACCGGGGAGCTGTTTTTT. Looking up the rest from reference TRBV7-8 and TRBJ2-2 gives the full variable domain: GAGVSQSPRYKVAKRGQDVALRCDPISGHVSLFWYQQALGQGPEFLTYFQNEAQLDKSGLPSDRFFAERPEGSVSTLKIQRTQQEDSAVYLCASSLRGVWNLDTGELFFGEGSRLTVL.